The present T cell receptor beta chain was sequenced within a study of blood T cell repertoires in COVID-19. Study at large: The study drew acute and convalescent COVID-19 samples from the United States, Italy and Spain. The cDNA or gDNA used as material had been derived from T cells, B-cell-depleted T cells, or PBMCs.

The CDR3 is made up of 20 amino acids. CDR1 and CDR2 (germline): SGDLS, YYNGEE. V dropped 0 bases and J dropped 0 bases, with 23 bases sitting between them. In the source study's methods: Reference gene primer amplification gave estimated nucleated cell counts. Using immunoSEQ multiplex PCR, the repertoire was profiled, and TCRdb retains in-frame clones only, with some absent. Clonal size and the V and J genes are those of that table, whereas D and trimming came from the DNA. The profile covers under 350,000 clones, with around nine tenths appearing a single time and roughly 5.1% taken by the ten largest.

The sequence derives from a man in his forties with acute or convalescent COVID-19. The sample was peripheral blood. The chain joins TRBV9 to TRBJ2-3; the D gene is possibly TRBD2 (6 bases). In DNA, the CDR3 is TGTGCCAGCAGCGTAGTTGGGTTGGGCGGGGACTCCTCTAGCACAGATACGCAGTATTTT. This codes for CASSVVGLGGDSSSTDTQYF. Drawing the rest from reference TRBV9 and TRBJ2-3, the complete variable domain is DSGVTQTPKHLITATGQRVTLRCSPRSGDLSVYWYQQSLDQGLQFLIQYYNGEERAKGNILERFSAQQFPDLHSELNLSSLELGDSALYFCASSVVGLGGDSSSTDTQYFGPGTRLTVL.